Each of the 26 T cell receptor beta chains below was sequenced from the same sample in a study of OX40 agonist ivuxolimab in advanced cancers. Data came from immunoSEQ multiplex PCR; TCRdb stores just in-frame clones and leaves some out. This repertoire shows some 78,000 clones, around 89% found once; its top ten account for approximately 0.43%. This specimen consisted of CD4+ or CD8+ T cells sorted from blood, obtained in a trial of the OX40 agonist ivuxolimab. The receptors shown here come from an adult with an advanced solid tumor such as melanoma, head and neck, liver or kidney cancer.

The CDR3 loop reads CASSINMDRKIGQFF. The CDR3 DNA reads TGTGCCAGTAGTATCAACATGGACCGAAAGATAGGCCAGTTCTTC. The chain recombines TRBV19 with TRBJ2-1; D is uncertain. Germline V CDR1 and CDR2: LNHDA, SQIVND (reference sequence). V lost 3 bases and J lost 13, with 22 bases in between. This CDR3 spans 15 amino acids.

The chain has TRBV6-1 and TRBJ2-1, with D possibly being TRBD1 (6 bases). The germline V gene has CDR1 MNHNS and CDR2 SASEGT. This CDR3 spans 15 amino acids. V dropped 5 bases and J dropped 10 bases, with 21 bases sitting between them. The CDR3, as DNA: TGTGCCAGCAGTAGCCCGGCCATTTTAGGGGGAGAGCAGTTCTTC. Translated, it gives CASSSPAILGGEQFF.

The chain joins TRBV6-1 to TRBJ1-4; D ambiguous. Trimming removed 7 bases from V and 7 bases from J, with 16 bases in between. The germline V gene encodes CDR1 MNHNS and CDR2 SASEGT. The CDR3 is made up of 14 amino acids. The CDR3 DNA reads as TGTGCCAGCAACCGCCCCGCGGTTAGTGAAAAACTGTTTTTT. Translating gives CASNRPAVSEKLFF.

The genes are TRBV19 and TRBJ2-5; 10 bases are a match to TRBD1. The DNA end favors TRBJ2-7, so the J call may be wrong. There are 14 residues in the CDR3. CDR1 and CDR2 (germline): LNHDA, SQIVND (reference sequence). The CDR3 reads CASSTTGGGYEQYF. In nucleotides, the CDR3 is TGTGCCAGTAGTACGACAGGGGGCGGCTACGAGCAGTACTTC.

The chain joins TRBV10-3 to TRBJ2-7; 8 bases map to TRBD1. The germline V gene has CDR1 ENHRY and CDR2 SYGVKD. This CDR3 region has 17 residues. V gave up 3 bases and J gave up 3 bases; unmatched junction bases: 13. DNA for the CDR3: TGTGCCATCAGTGAAGAACTATGGCAGGGGGCAGGCTACGAGCAGTACTTC. The encoded protein is CAISEELWQGAGYEQYF.

The chain links TRBV2 to TRBJ2-1; D is ambiguous. Germline V lookup: CDR1 SNHLY, CDR2 FYNNEI. The V end lost 4 bases, the J end lost 6 bases, and 7 bases lay between the germline ends. The CDR3 length is 12 residues. CDR3 bases: TGTGCCAGCAGTGGCTCCGTCAATGAGCAGTTCTTC. Translation gives CASSGSVNEQFF. Together with reference TRBV2 and TRBJ2-1, the CDR3 gives the full variable domain: EPEVTQTPSHQVTQMGQEVILRCVPISNHLYFYWYRQILGQKVEFLVSFYNNEISEKSEIFDDQFSVERPDGSNFTLKIRSTKLEDSAMYFCASSGSVNEQFFGPGTRLTVL.

V usage is TRBV5-8 and J usage is TRBJ1-5; no clear D gene. Between the trimmed V and J ends, which lost 4 bases and 2 bases, there was a span of 13 bases. In germline, CDR1 is SGHTS, CDR2 YDEGEE. The CDR3 loop spans 15 amino acids. The CDR3: CASSPVRKGNQPQHF. The CDR3 DNA is TGTGCCAGCAGCCCCGTTAGAAAAGGCAATCAGCCCCAGCATTTT. Variable domain in full (rest from reference TRBV5-8 and TRBJ1-5): EAGVTQSPTHLIKTRGQQATLRCSPISGHTSVYWYQQALGLGLQFLLWYDEGEERNRGNFPPRFSGRQFPNYSSELNVNALELEDSALYLCASSPVRKGNQPQHFGDGTRLSIL.

This chain uses TRBV10-3 with TRBJ1-1; TRBD1 aligns across 10 bases. The CDR3 contains 14 residues. The V gene's germline CDR1 is ENHRY and CDR2 SYGVKD. V was clipped by 6 bases and J by 6 bases; unmatched bases: 7. CDR3 DNA: TGTGCCATCAGCGTGCTCGGACAGGGGGCTGAAGCTTTCTTT. This encodes CAISVLGQGAEAFF.

The V and J genes are TRBV6-5 and TRBJ2-3, with D perhaps matching TRBD2 (6 bases). Trimming stripped 11 bases from V and 1 base from J, with 13 bases between. The CDR3 has 13 residues. Germline assignment: CDR1 MNHEY and CDR2 SVGAGI. The CDR3 coding sequence is TGTGCCGACTTAGCGGTCCGCACAGATACGCAGTATTTT. Translation gives CADLAVRTDTQYF.

The chain couples TRBV7-9 to TRBJ1-4, with TRBD1 identical over 8 bases. CDR1 and CDR2 from the germline V gene are SEHNR and FQNEAQ (reference sequence). The junction had 6 bases not matched to a gene; V was cut back by 5 bases and J by 7 bases. This CDR3 is 14 amino acids long. The CDR3 bases are TGTGCCAGCAGCCGCGGACAGGGAGGTGAAAAACTGTTTTTT. It is translated as CASSRGQGGEKLFF. Full variable domain (remainder filled in from reference TRBV7-9 and TRBJ1-4): DTGVSQNPRHKITKRGQNVTFRCDPISEHNRLYWYRQTLGQGPEFLTYFQNEAQLEKSRLLSDRFSAERPKGSFSTLEIQRTEQGDSAMYLCASSRGQGGEKLFFGSGTQLSVL.

The chain is built from TRBV5-1 and TRBJ2-1; 8 bases line up with TRBD2. This CDR3 has 15 residues. Germline trimming cut 4 bases from V and 7 bases from J; bases unmatched to any gene: 10. Germline V gives CDR1 SGHRS, CDR2 YFSETQ. DNA of the CDR3: TGCGCCAGCAGCGGCGGGGGGAACCGACTGAATGAGCAGTTCTTC. This gives the protein CASSGGGNRLNEQFF.

The chain joins TRBV18 to TRBJ1-5; 9 positions agree with TRBD1. J lost 3 bases, V lost 8 bases, and 11 bases had no gene match. The CDR3 length is 16 residues. In germline, CDR1 is KGHSH, CDR2 LQKENI. CDR3 residues: CASTQDRGMDNQPQHF. DNA for the CDR3: TGTGCCAGCACCCAGGACAGGGGAATGGACAATCAGCCCCAGCATTTT.

This clone was counted only a few times. This chain links TRBV10-3 with TRBJ1-2; D gene uncertain. CDR1 ENHRY and CDR2 SYGVKD come from the germline V gene. V was shortened by 0 bases and J by 7 bases, with 6 bases between the two germline ends. This CDR3 spans 12 amino acids. CDR3: CAISESQAGYTF. CDR3 DNA sequence: TGTGCCATCAGTGAGTCGCAGGCTGGCTACACCTTC.

This clone has just one count. The chain recombines TRBV5-4 with TRBJ2-5; either TRBD1 or TRBD2 may supply D (6 bases each). This CDR3 has 13 residues. Germline CDR1 is SGHNT and CDR2 is YYREEE (reference sequence). Trimming stripped 3 bases from V and 2 bases from J, with 8 bases between. CDR3 amino acids: CASSWGAQETQYF. CDR3 in DNA: TGTGCCAGCAGCTGGGGGGCTCAAGAGACCCAGTACTTC.

The gene calls are TRBV5-1 and TRBJ1-1; D not certain. The CDR3 is made up of 14 amino acids. Germline assignment: CDR1 SGHRS and CDR2 YFSETQ. Trimming shortened V by 0 bases and J by 2 bases, and 8 bases separated the two germline ends. CDR3 amino acids: CASSLDKPNTEAFF. CDR3 nucleotides: TGCGCCAGCAGCTTGGACAAACCAAACACTGAAGCTTTCTTT.

The V and J genes are TRBV29-1 and TRBJ1-1; D remains ambiguous. The ends were cut back, 4 bases at V and 3 bases at J, with 12 bases in the middle. The CDR3 has 13 residues. Germline V gives CDR1 SQVTM, CDR2 ANQGSEA. The CDR3 here is CSVVSPGDTEAFF. The CDR3, as DNA: TGCAGCGTTGTGAGTCCTGGGGACACTGAAGCTTTCTTT.

On this clone: At one end the junction does not follow the germline gene, possibly because of a read error. The rearrangement joins TRBV7-2 to TRBJ2-5; unclear D gene. Germline V CDR1 and CDR2: SGHTA, FQGNSA. The CDR3 has 12 residues. The DNA of the CDR3 is TGTGCCAGCAGCTTACCGCCTGGCACCTTGCACTTC. This encodes CASSLPPGTLHF.

V gene TRBV2 combines with J gene TRBJ2-7; weak D call: TRBD1 (5 bases). The ends were cut back, 3 bases at V and 6 bases at J, with 9 bases in the middle. The germline gives CDR1 SNHLY, CDR2 FYNNEI. The CDR3 is 12 amino acids. CDR3 protein: CASSEGQGEQYF. The CDR3 DNA follows: TGTGCCAGCAGTGAGGGGCAGGGCGAGCAGTACTTC.

In this sample, this clone turned up once. The rearrangement uses TRBV5-6 and TRBJ2-5, with TRBD2 as a possible D gene (5 bases). This CDR3 spans 15 amino acids. Trimming removed 3 bases at V and 5 bases at J, with 17 bases between. Germline values: CDR1 SGHDT, CDR2 YYEEEE. The CDR3 loop reads CASSWEPGSQETQYF. CDR3 nucleotides: TGTGCCAGCAGCTGGGAACCGGGGTCCCAGGAGACCCAGTACTTC.

The V gene is TRBV5-6, the J gene TRBJ2-7; TRBD2 agrees at 13 bases. V was clipped by 0 bases and J by 3 bases; unmatched bases: 6. There are 17 residues in the CDR3. CDR1 is SGHDT and CDR2 is YYEEEE in the germline V gene. The CDR3 nucleotides read TGTGCCAGCAGCTTGGAGGGACTAGCGGGGAGAATCTACGAGCAGTACTTC. This sequence encodes CASSLEGLAGRIYEQYF.

The rearrangement uses TRBV19 and TRBJ2-7; 7 bases are a match to TRBD2. Per germline, CDR1 LNHDA and CDR2 SQIVND (reference sequence). With 6 bases clipped from V and 2 bases from J, the junction kept 4 bases outside the gene matches. There are 13 residues in the CDR3. CDR3 bases: TGTGCCAGTAGCGGGGACTATGCCTACGAGCAGTACTTC. Protein product: CASSGDYAYEQYF.

This chain joins TRBV10-2 and TRBJ2-5; TRBD2 matches 13 bases. This CDR3 is built from 16 residues. V lost 1 base, J lost 4 bases, and 3 bases stayed unmatched. Germline-derived CDR1 and CDR2 are WSHSY and SAAADI. The CDR3 protein is CASSEWTSGGLETQYF. CDR3 coding DNA: TGCGCCAGCAGTGAGTGGACTAGCGGGGGCCTAGAGACCCAGTACTTC.

This clone was seen just once. The V gene is TRBV5-4, the J gene TRBJ2-3; D call uncertain. The CDR3 sequence is 13 residues long. V lost 4 bases and J 0 bases, leaving 6 bases between the germline ends. Germline V gives CDR1 SGHNT, CDR2 YYREEE (reference sequence). The CDR3 region is CASSKPSTDTQYF. The DNA of the CDR3 is TGTGCCAGCAGCAAACCTAGCACAGATACGCAGTATTTT.

This sequence joins TRBV5-1 and TRBJ2-7; 9 bases align to TRBD1. V shed 4 bases, J shed 1 base, and the junction held 3 bases outside the gene matches. Germline CDR1 SGHRS, CDR2 YFSETQ. The CDR3 is 14 amino acids. CDR3 region: CASSRGQGSYEQYF. Here the CDR3 DNA reads TGCGCCAGCAGCAGGGGACAGGGTTCCTACGAGCAGTACTTC.

V usage is TRBV7-6 and J usage is TRBJ1-2, with D possibly being TRBD1 (6 bases). Germline lookup yields CDR1 SGHVS and CDR2 FNYEAQ. This CDR3 spans 13 amino acids. V dropped 2 bases and J dropped 8 bases, with 12 bases sitting between them. The CDR3 DNA sequence: TGTGCCAGCAGCTTACAGCAACAGGGCGGCTACACCTTC. This sequence encodes CASSLQQQGGYTF.

The V and J genes are TRBV19 and TRBJ1-2; the D is unclear. This CDR3 spans 15 amino acids. Per germline, CDR1 LNHDA and CDR2 SQIVND (reference sequence). V lost 4 bases and J 2 bases, leaving 14 bases between the germline ends. CDR3 sequence (DNA): TGTGCCAGTAGTACCCCGGGGAAGGGAAACTATGGCTACACCTTC. Protein product: CASSTPGKGNYGYTF.